Described below is a single TCR beta chain sequence and its context. This clone was recorded only once. Its antigen is unknown. Base qualities are not provided; no much larger clone lies one nucleotide away. Spanning cysteine to phenylalanine, the CDR3 consists of 15 amino acids. Just CDR3 DNA is preserved here, 45 bases in frame from base 1. V is trimmed back by 5 bases and J by 3 bases, and the junction contains 5 bases that no gene match accounts for. CDR1 SGHAT and CDR2 FQNNGV are derived from the germline V gene. Sample time point, as interpreted from the label and publication: newly diagnosed, previously untreated cHL patient sample. To serve as a comparison group for the relapsed/refractory trial patients, PBMCs were sequenced from patients with newly diagnosed, previously untreated classical Hodgkin lymphoma. Peripheral blood was collected in 8 mL Vacutainer Cell Preparation Tubes, from which PBMCs were isolated by centrifugation and then cryopreserved.

This entry comes from a study of PD-1 blockade in classical Hodgkin lymphoma (TCRdb year 2020). For the wider study: The study used CyTOF and TCR beta sequencing to define a peripheral blood immune signature of response to PD-1 blockade in classical Hodgkin lymphoma.

Study-wide conclusions, independent of this receptor: Baseline TCR diversity was reported to be lower in newly diagnosed patients than in healthy donors, and even lower in relapsed/refractory patients. The study was limited to a single clinical trial cohort, and causes of repertoire differences, possibly disease activity or prior therapy, remained undefined.

Genomic DNA was extracted with the Qiagen DNeasy kit from unsorted PBMCs and from negatively selected CD4+ and CD8+ fractions. Amplification of TCR beta CDR3 regions was done by immunoSEQ multiplex PCR with primers that anneal to V and J segments. A synthetic immune receptor repertoire was used to minimize amplification bias, and any remaining bias was removed computationally after sequencing. The paper's processing steps were these. Custom Python scripts were used to quantify repertoire diversity as the Shannon entropy index. Unsorted, CD4+ and CD8+ repertoires were analyzed separately, except for combined analyses in which CD4+ and CD8+ sequences were merged in silico. What TCRdb holds here is the immuneACCESS table cut down to in-frame rearrangements. Part of the clones is not present; checked against another copy, under half of the missing clones reflect an unresolved V gene, and the others are unexplained. The DNA gave D and trimming, while V, J and clone size come from that table. The sample has about 17,000 clones on record, roughly 90% of them singletons. The ten largest clonotypes hold about 7% of the sample.

Sequencing was carried out using peripheral blood mononuclear cells (PBMCs). The source is a human donor with classical Hodgkin lymphoma. The V and J segments used are TRBV11-2 and TRBJ1-4; 8 middle bases align to TRBD1. CDR3 loop: CASSTRQGPNEKLFF. The bases read TGTGCCAGCAGCACCCGACAGGGGCCTAATGAAAAACTGTTTTTT.